These 26 T cell receptor beta chains were sequenced from one sample in a study of identical twins. TCRdb reanalysed the 5' RACE reads using MiXCR and keeps one entry per CDR3 protein. The sample consists of 250,000 to 300,000 distinct CDR3 sequences, about 8% of them appearing once. These data are also associated with another study on yellow fever vaccine responses in identical twins.

Sequencing was carried out using CD8+ T cells sorted from blood. Source of these receptors: a woman aged 18-29 years in good health.

This clonotype showed up many times. The chain carries TRBV29-1 and TRBJ2-7, with 7 positions matching TRBD2. There are 14 residues in the CDR3. J gave up 3 bases and V 0 bases, and 5 bases lay outside the gene matches. The germline V gene has CDR1 SQVTM and CDR2 ANQGSEA. CDR3 region: CSVEDRGEGYEQYF. CDR3 sequence (DNA): TGCAGCGTTGAAGATCGGGGGGAGGGCTACGAGCAGTACTTC.

In its sample, this clonotype was seen many times. J is TRBJ1-2 and V is TRBV27; D gene uncertain. The CDR3 runs to 12 residues. Trimming left V 6 bases short and J 4 bases short, with 9 bases between. Germline CDR1 reads MNHEY; CDR2 reads SMNVEV (reference sequence). The CDR3 bases are TGTGCCAGCAGGGGAGAAGGCTATGGCTACACCTTC. Translating gives CASRGEGYGYTF.

This rearrangement joins TRBV6-1 to TRBJ1-1, with TRBD1 identical over 7 bases. Per the germline V gene, CDR1 is MNHNS and CDR2 is SASEGT. Trimming at V came to 5 bases and at J to 3 bases, leaving 6 bases not matched to a gene. The CDR3 has 14 residues. CDR3 sequence reads: CASSTGEVYTEAFF. The CDR3 DNA follows: TGTGCCAGCAGTACAGGGGAAGTGTACACTGAAGCTTTCTTT.

This clonotype was seen only a few times. This chain joins TRBV20-1 and TRBJ2-7; 12 bases line up with TRBD2. J gave up 2 bases and V 0 bases, and 2 bases lay outside the gene matches. Germline V lookup: CDR1 DFQATT, CDR2 SNEGSKA (reference sequence). This CDR3 is 15 amino acids long. The CDR3 DNA reads as TGCAGTGCTAGAGATCTAGCGGGAGGGCCCTACGAGCAGTACTTC. Encoded protein: CSARDLAGGPYEQYF.

The V call is TRBV11-1, the J call TRBJ2-1, with TRBD2 matching over 9 bases. Germline V lookup: CDR1 SGHAT, CDR2 FQDESV (reference sequence). Trimming took 2 bases from V and 3 from J; bases not matched to a gene: 11. The CDR3 sequence is 18 residues long. CDR3 coding DNA: TGTGCCAGCAGCTTACCCAACTACGGACTAGCGCACTACAATGAGCAGTTCTTC. Protein: CASSLPNYGLAHYNEQFF.

This clonotype has ten or more counts. The chain is built from TRBV9 and TRBJ2-1, with D possibly called TRBD1 or TRBD2 (7 bases each). V was trimmed by 4 bases and J by 0 bases, leaving 17 bases between them. Per germline, CDR1 SGDLS and CDR2 YYNGEE. The CDR3 sequence is 17 residues long. Written as DNA, the CDR3 is TGTGCCAGCAGCTTCCCAGGGGGGGGGAGCTCCTACAATGAGCAGTTCTTC. Its translation is CASSFPGGGSSYNEQFF.

This clonotype was seen repeatedly, ten times or more. The chain uses TRBV12-3 or TRBV12-4 and TRBJ2-5; D is uncertain. V was shortened by 1 base and J by 2 bases, with 5 bases between the two germline ends. The CDR3 covers 13 residues. The CDR3 region is CASSLVHQETQYF. The CDR3 nucleotides read TGTGCCAGCAGTTTAGTGCATCAAGAGACCCAGTACTTC.

The chain uses TRBV2 and TRBJ2-7; 8 bases map to TRBD2. The germline CDR1 and CDR2 sequences are SNHLY and FYNNEI. This CDR3 is built from 15 residues. J gave up 5 bases and V 7 bases, and 13 bases lay outside the gene matches. CDR3 amino acids: CASTPGLGQDDEQYF. CDR3 coding DNA: TGTGCCAGCACCCCGGGACTAGGCCAAGATGACGAGCAGTACTTC.

The table lists this clonotype with many counts. The rearrangement links TRBV15 to TRBJ2-7; D is ambiguous. Germline CDR1 is LNHNV and CDR2 is YYDKDF (reference sequence). The CDR3 is made up of 13 amino acids. V was trimmed by 0 bases and J by 4 bases, leaving 7 bases between them. CDR3 in amino acids: CATSRDGPYEQYF. The CDR3 DNA reads TGTGCCACCAGCAGAGATGGGCCATACGAGCAGTACTTC.

This chain joins TRBV20-1 and TRBJ2-1; 10 bases are a match to TRBD2. Germline CDR1 and CDR2: DFQATT and SNEGSKA (reference sequence). CDR3 length equals 14 residues. The J segment lost 8 bases and the V segment lost 0 bases, leaving 4 bases of the junction unmatched. Here the CDR3 reads CSAREASGSYEQFF. The CDR3 DNA follows: TGCAGTGCTAGAGAGGCTAGCGGGAGCTATGAGCAGTTCTTC.

This chain uses TRBV7-9 with TRBJ2-7; 13 bases map to TRBD2. CDR1 SEHNR and CDR2 FQNEAQ come from the germline V gene (reference sequence). The V gene end was trimmed by 5 bases and the J gene end by 4 bases; junction bases not matched to a gene: 5. CDR3 length: 15 residues. The CDR3 loop is CASSTSGGARYEQYF. CDR3 in DNA: TGTGCCAGCAGCACTAGCGGGGGGGCTCGATACGAGCAGTACTTC.

This clonotype showed up many times. The genes are TRBV7-8 and TRBJ2-1, with 13 bases matching TRBD2. The germline CDR1 and CDR2 sequences are SGHVS and FQNEAQ. The CDR3 totals 13 residues. V lost 11 bases, J lost 9 bases, and 7 bases stayed unmatched. The CDR3 sequence: CASTSGGAREQFF. The CDR3 DNA is TGTGCCTCCACTAGCGGGGGGGCGCGTGAGCAGTTCTTC. Variable domain in full (rest from reference TRBV7-8 and TRBJ2-1): GAGVSQSPRYKVAKRGQDVALRCDPISGHVSLFWYQQALGQGPEFLTYFQNEAQLDKSGLPSDRFFAERPEGSVSTLKIQRTQQEDSAVYLCASTSGGAREQFFGPGTRLTVL.

The table lists this clonotype with a count of one. The V gene is TRBV12-3 or TRBV12-4, the J gene TRBJ2-1; TRBD2 agrees at 16 bases. This CDR3 comprises 18 residues. V trimming: 11 bases; J trimming: 2 bases; junction bases outside the gene matches: 12. This CDR3 is CALSLSGLAGGPYNEQFF. The CDR3 coding sequence is TGTGCCCTCAGTTTATCGGGACTAGCGGGAGGGCCCTACAATGAGCAGTTCTTC.

There are a few counts of this clonotype. This rearrangement joins TRBV19 to TRBJ2-1; no definite D call. Germline V CDR1 and CDR2: LNHDA, SQIVND (reference sequence). CDR3 length equals 14 residues. Trimming removed 6 bases from V and 0 bases from J, with 9 bases in between. The CDR3 DNA is TGTGCCAGTAGGCGCGAGAGCTCCTACAATGAGCAGTTCTTC. Amino acid sequence: CASRRESSYNEQFF.

This clonotype was observed at least ten times. The V and J genes are TRBV25-1 and TRBJ2-2; D may be TRBD2 (5 bases). The germline gives CDR1 MGHDK, CDR2 SYGVNS. V was cut by 1 base and J by 9 bases, with 9 bases left in between. The CDR3 has 13 amino acids. DNA for the CDR3: TGTGCCAGCAGTGAATGGAGGAGCCGGGAGCTGTTTTTT. This translates into CASSEWRSRELFF.

This clonotype occurred many times. This chain uses TRBV27 with TRBJ2-3; no clear D. The germline V gene encodes CDR1 MNHEY and CDR2 SMNVEV (reference sequence). This CDR3 contains 12 residues. Trimming left V 6 bases short and J 1 base short, with 5 bases between. The CDR3 nucleotides read TGTGCCAGCAGCTTGGGCACAGATACGCAGTATTTT. The encoded protein is CASSLGTDTQYF.

This clonotype was found a few times. The chain recombines TRBV9 with TRBJ2-1; the match to TRBD2 covers 9 bases. Per the germline V gene, CDR1 is SGDLS and CDR2 is YYNGEE. Trimming removed 0 bases from V and 5 bases from J; junction bases left unmatched: 6. The CDR3 is 16 residues long. Here the CDR3 reads CASSVGGGGANNEQFF. CDR3 coding DNA: TGTGCCAGCAGCGTAGGGGGCGGGGGGGCCAACAATGAGCAGTTCTTC.

The V gene is TRBV19, the J gene TRBJ2-1; 8 bases are a match to TRBD1. The CDR3 has 15 residues. Germline CDR1 and CDR2: LNHDA and SQIVND (reference sequence). Unmatched junction bases numbered 7, after V lost 5 bases and J lost 4 bases. The CDR3 loop reads CASSFPDRAYNEQFF. CDR3 coding DNA: TGTGCCAGTAGTTTTCCGGACAGGGCATACAATGAGCAGTTCTTC.

The chain links TRBV29-1 to TRBJ1-4, with TRBD1 identical over 10 bases. The CDR3 is 15 residues long. V trimming: 6 bases; J trimming: 5 bases; junction bases outside the gene matches: 9. Per germline, CDR1 SQVTM and CDR2 ANQGSEA. CDR3 in amino acids: CSVSTPGQGNEKLFF. The CDR3 DNA reads TGCAGCGTGAGCACTCCGGGACAGGGGAATGAAAAACTGTTTTTT.

V is TRBV7-3 and J is TRBJ2-5; possible D gene TRBD2, 5 bases. V lost 5 bases, J lost 0 bases, and 13 bases lay in between. The germline V gene has CDR1 SGHTA and CDR2 FQGTGA. The CDR3 totals 15 residues. CDR3 region: CASSPGLMYQETQYF. Written as DNA, the CDR3 is TGTGCCAGCAGCCCAGGACTTATGTACCAAGAGACCCAGTACTTC.

This clonotype was detected many times. CDR3 sequence: CASSQDAGTINEQYF. The CDR3 nucleotides read TGCGCCAGCAGCCAAGATGCGGGGACAATCAACGAGCAGTACTTC. The chain joins TRBV4-1 to TRBJ2-7, with D tentatively TRBD1 or TRBD2 (6 bases each). Trimming stripped 0 bases from V and 5 bases from J, with 14 bases between. The CDR3 consists of 15 residues. Germline CDR1 and CDR2: MGHRA and YSYEKL.

Remarks on this clonotype: A much larger clone lies one base from this, so it may be a read error. The chain combines TRBV6-1 with TRBJ2-3; tentative D call: TRBD2 (6 bases). Trimming left V 6 bases short and J 2 bases short, with 12 bases between. Per germline, CDR1 MNHNS and CDR2 SASEGT. CDR3 size: 14 residues. CDR3 bases: TGTGCCAGCAGCATCGGGGGAACCACAGATACGCAGTATTTT. Translated: CASSIGGTTDTQYF.

In this sample, this clonotype turned up a few times. V and J are TRBV4-2 and TRBJ1-5; D unresolved. CDR3 size: 16 residues. The germline V and J ends were trimmed by 0 bases and 1 base, with 10 bases remaining between them. Germline-derived CDR1 and CDR2 are LGHNA and YNFKEQ. CDR3 amino acids: CASSQETAGSNQPQHF. The CDR3 DNA reads TGTGCCAGCAGCCAAGAAACGGCGGGCAGCAATCAGCCCCAGCATTTT.

This clonotype was recorded many times. V is TRBV24-1 and J is TRBJ2-1; 8 bases agree with TRBD2. The CDR3 length is 16 residues. V gave up 5 bases and J gave up 1 base; unmatched junction bases: 6. Germline CDR1 and CDR2: KGHDR and SFDVKD. Here the CDR3 DNA reads TGTGCCACCAGTGCCCGGGGGGGGGGTTCCTACAATGAGCAGTTCTTC. It codes for CATSARGGGSYNEQFF.

This clonotype was seen ten or more times. This chain uses TRBV27 with TRBJ2-7, with a weak D call TRBD2 (6 bases). The CDR3 is 12 residues long. The germline V and J ends were trimmed by 6 bases and 7 bases, with 13 bases remaining between them. In germline, CDR1 is MNHEY, CDR2 SMNVEV (reference sequence). The DNA for the CDR3 is TGTGCCAGCAGCCTGCCGGAGGGGGAGCAGTACTTC. Protein product: CASSLPEGEQYF.

The chain uses TRBV20-1 and TRBJ2-7; either TRBD1 or TRBD2 may fit D (5 bases each). The V gene lost 5 bases and the J gene lost 3 bases, with 17 bases spanning the gap. Per germline, CDR1 DFQATT and CDR2 SNEGSKA (reference sequence). The CDR3 totals 14 residues. CDR3 in amino acids: CSAAGETEGYEQYF. Written as DNA, the CDR3 is TGCAGTGCTGCAGGAGAGACAGAGGGCTACGAGCAGTACTTC.